This T cell receptor beta chain was captured by sequencing in a study of OX40 agonist ivuxolimab in advanced cancers. Looking at the study overall: Two cutaneous melanoma patients and one hepatocellular carcinoma patient, three in all, had partial responses.

This table comes from immunoSEQ multiplex PCR, and its TCRdb copy is limited to in-frame clones, with some not included. The sample shows 55,000 to 70,000 clones, about 86% of them seen only once. The CDR3 covers 13 residues. V was pared by 0 bases and J by 6 bases, with 9 bases between. Germline V gene sequence: CDR1 SGHDT, CDR2 YYEEEE. Individuals having autoimmune disease history or systemic immunosuppression were not enrolled. The source is an adult with an advanced solid tumor such as melanoma, head and neck, liver or kidney cancer. The sequences come from CD4+ or CD8+ T cells sorted from blood, collected in a trial of the OX40 agonist ivuxolimab. V is TRBV5-6 and J is TRBJ1-1; no definite D call. The CDR3 bases are TGTGCCAGCAGCTTGGGGTCAGAGGCTGAAGCTTTCTTT. Amino acid sequence: CASSLGSEAEAFF.